Listed below are T cell receptor beta chains from one sample, sequenced in a study of OX40 agonist ivuxolimab in advanced cancers. Repertoires were generated with immunoSEQ multiplex PCR, while TCRdb's copy carries only in-frame clones and drops some. The table shows over 80,000 clones, with more than 85% occurring only once. Sample: CD4+ or CD8+ T cells sorted from blood, taken in a trial of the OX40 agonist ivuxolimab. These TCRs come from an adult with an advanced solid tumor such as melanoma, head and neck, liver or kidney cancer. Both conserved end residues are part of each CDR3. A D gene is named only where the DNA matches it firmly. Where a row states a size, it is once, few, many or the class of an expanded clone; other rows omit it.

v_gene,d_gene,abundance,j_gene,CDR3aa,CDR3nt
TRBV11-2,TRBD1,-,TRBJ2-3,CASSLPGTGWTDTQYF,TGTGCCAGCAGCTTGCCGGGGACAGGTTGGACAGATACGCAGTATTTT
TRBV28,-,-,TRBJ2-1,CASSLPDTSYNEQFF,TGTGCCAGCAGTTTGCCAGACACCTCCTACAATGAGCAGTTCTTC
TRBV23-1,-,-,TRBJ2-4,CASSKHRVAKNIQYF,TGCGCCAGCAGTAAACACAGGGTTGCCAAAAACATTCAGTACTTC
TRBV19,TRBD2,-,TRBJ2-1,CASRAGGSYNEQFF,TGTGCCAGTAGAGCGGGAGGGTCCTACAATGAGCAGTTCTTC
TRBV2,TRBD1,-,TRBJ1-2,CASSGLPGQGGGYTF,TGTGCCAGCAGTGGCCTGCCGGGACAGGGAGGTGGCTACACCTTC
TRBV5-1,TRBD1,-,TRBJ2-3,CASSLGTGASLSTDTQYF,TGCGCCAGCAGCCTAGGGACAGGAGCCTCCCTTAGCACAGATACGCAGTATTTT
TRBV7-2,TRBD2,few,TRBJ2-1,CASSLDPGLNNEQFF,TGTGCCAGCAGCTTAGATCCGGGACTAAACAATGAGCAGTTCTTC
TRBV10-2,-,-,TRBJ2-2,CASRTPWEQGGELFF,TGCGCCAGCAGGACTCCGTGGGAACAAGGCGGGGAGCTGTTTTTT
TRBV5-5,TRBD2,once,TRBJ2-3,CASSLVLWTSGTTDTQYF,TGTGCCAGCAGCTTGGTGTTGTGGACTAGCGGGACCACAGATACGCAGTATTTT
TRBV6-5,-,-,TRBJ1-1,CASSLDRNTEAFF,TGTGCCAGCAGCCTTGACAGGAACACTGAAGCTTTCTTT
TRBV4-1,TRBD2,-,TRBJ2-3,CASSQERTSGTGTQYF,TGCGCCAGCAGCCAAGAGAGAACTAGCGGGACGGGTACGCAGTATTTT
TRBV6-5,-,-,TRBJ1-4,CASSYTGRANEKLFF,TGTGCCAGCAGTTACACCGGGCGGGCTAATGAAAAACTGTTTTTT
TRBV28,-,-,TRBJ2-5,CASSLTGINGETQYF,TGTGCCAGCAGTCTTACAGGGATTAACGGGGAGACCCAGTACTTC
TRBV30,-,-,TRBJ1-2,CAWRRTANYGYTF,TGTGCCTGGAGGAGGACGGCTAACTATGGCTACACCTTC
TRBV10-3,-,-,TRBJ1-2,CAISESYGYTF,TGTGCCATCAGTGAGAGCTATGGCTACACCTTC
TRBV2,TRBD1,-,TRBJ2-5,CASTSSPTGGQETQYF,TGTGCCAGCACCTCTAGCCCGACAGGGGGCCAAGAGACCCAGTACTTC
TRBV6-5,-,-,TRBJ1-1,CASSYSGGGAFEAFF,TGTGCCAGCAGTTACTCGGGAGGGGGGGCCTTTGAAGCTTTCTTT
TRBV7-2,TRBD1,-,TRBJ2-7,CASSAPGTGGLSPKYEQYF,TGTGCCAGCAGCGCGCCGGGGACAGGGGGTCTTTCACCAAAATACGAGCAGTACTTC
TRBV19,TRBD2,-,TRBJ2-3,CASSGLAGGGADTQYF,TGTGCCAGTAGTGGTCTAGCGGGAGGAGGAGCAGATACGCAGTATTTT
TRBV2,-,-,TRBJ1-4,CASSARTAEMGEKLFF,TGTGCCAGCAGTGCTCGGACAGCCGAAATGGGTGAAAAACTGTTTTTT
TRBV6-5,TRBD1,-,TRBJ1-2,CASRQTGGGYTF,TGTGCCAGCAGACAAACAGGGGGTGGCTACACCTTC
TRBV6-6,-,once,TRBJ2-5,CASSKGTHQETQYF,TGTGCCAGCAGTAAGGGCACTCACCAAGAGACCCAGTACTTC
TRBV19,-,-,TRBJ1-1,CASSIGHLNTEAFF,TGTGCCAGTAGTATAGGACACCTGAACACTGAAGCTTTCTTT
TRBV28,TRBD2,-,TRBJ2-4,CARSSGGTIQYF,TGTGCCAGATCCTCCGGGGGGACCATTCAGTACTTC
TRBV6-1,-,once,TRBJ2-7,CASSERGEGYEQYF,TGTGCCAGCAGTGAAAGGGGGGAGGGCTACGAGCAGTACTTC
TRBV7-2,TRBD2,-,TRBJ2-1,CASSLAVSGIRFF,TGTGCCAGCAGCCTTGCGGTTAGCGGGATACGGTTCTTC
TRBV27,-,-,TRBJ1-2,CASRNRQIISSNYGYTF,TGTGCCAGCAGAAATCGACAGATCATTTCATCTAACTATGGCTACACCTTC
TRBV28,-,-,TRBJ1-1,CASSLSGASTAFF,TGTGCCAGCAGTTTGAGCGGAGCCTCAACGGCTTTCTTT
TRBV4-3,-,-,TRBJ1-3,CASSQKGSGNTIYF,TGCGCCAGCAGCCAGAAGGGCTCTGGAAACACCATATATTTT
TRBV15,-,many,TRBJ1-1,CATTEDMNTEAFF,TGTGCCACCACCGAGGACATGAACACTGAAGCTTTCTTT
TRBV10-3,-,once,TRBJ1-5,CAISESGSNQPQHF,TGTGCCATCAGTGAGTCTGGGTCCAATCAGCCCCAGCATTTT
TRBV10-3,TRBD1,once,TRBJ1-1,CAISLGTGITEAFF,TGTGCCATCAGTTTAGGGACAGGGATAACTGAAGCTTTCTTT
TRBV11-2,-,-,TRBJ2-5,CASSTTSWGARGETQYF,TGTGCCAGCAGCACTACCTCGTGGGGGGCGCGAGGAGAGACCCAGTACTTC
TRBV30,-,-,TRBJ2-1,CAWSVFSGRDNEQFF,TGTGCCTGGAGTGTATTCTCCGGCAGAGACAATGAGCAGTTCTTC
TRBV9,-,-,TRBJ1-2,CASSVDSNYGYTF,TGTGCCAGCAGCGTCGACAGTAACTATGGCTACACCTTC
TRBV11-2,TRBD1,-,TRBJ2-5,CASSPGQGSETQYF,TGTGCCAGCAGCCCCGGACAGGGGTCAGAGACCCAGTACTTC
TRBV5-1,TRBD1,-,TRBJ1-6,CASSLSGTGGSPLHF,TGCGCCAGCAGCCTATCCGGGACAGGAGGTTCACCCCTCCACTTT
TRBV9,TRBD2,-,TRBJ2-5,CASSVLAGGETQYF,TGTGCCAGCAGCGTACTAGCGGGAGGGGAGACCCAGTACTTC
TRBV4-3,-,-,TRBJ2-1,CASSPLALPGLNEQFF,TGCGCCAGCAGCCCCCTGGCGTTACCGGGGCTCAATGAGCAGTTCTTC
TRBV10-3,-,-,TRBJ2-1,CAISEGLQPNEQFF,TGTGCCATCAGTGAGGGACTCCAACCTAATGAGCAGTTCTTC
TRBV6-5,TRBD1,-,TRBJ1-1,CASSYSGGPMNTEAFF,TGTGCCAGCAGTTACTCAGGGGGCCCTATGAACACTGAAGCTTTCTTT
TRBV28,-,once,TRBJ1-4,CASSLPPVSNEKLFF,TGTGCCAGCAGTTTACCCCCGGTGTCTAATGAAAAACTGTTTTTT
TRBV29-1,-,-,TRBJ1-1,CSAVPGVRNTEAFF,TGCAGCGCCGTTCCAGGGGTTCGTAACACTGAAGCTTTCTTT
TRBV2,-,-,TRBJ2-5,CASAQGPPETQYF,TGTGCCAGCGCACAGGGACCACCAGAGACCCAGTACTTC
TRBV18,-,-,TRBJ2-5,CASSPDRSGGETQYF,TGTGCCAGCTCACCGGACAGGTCGGGGGGAGAGACCCAGTACTTC
TRBV5-1,-,-,TRBJ2-2,CASSLGNTGELFF,TGCGCCAGCAGCTTGGGGAACACCGGGGAGCTGTTTTTT
TRBV19,TRBD2,-,TRBJ2-7,CASSLGLAGEQYF,TGTGCCAGTAGTTTGGGACTAGCAGGCGAGCAGTACTTC
TRBV4-1,-,few,TRBJ1-2,CASSQAETANYGYTF,TGCGCCAGCAGCCAAGCAGAGACAGCTAACTATGGCTACACCTTC
TRBV20-1,-,once,TRBJ2-1,CSGVLLDGQFF,TGCAGTGGGGTCCTTTTAGACGGGCAGTTCTTC
TRBV28,-,-,TRBJ1-4,CASIESKGEKLFF,TGTGCCAGTATAGAATCCAAAGGTGAAAAACTGTTTTTT